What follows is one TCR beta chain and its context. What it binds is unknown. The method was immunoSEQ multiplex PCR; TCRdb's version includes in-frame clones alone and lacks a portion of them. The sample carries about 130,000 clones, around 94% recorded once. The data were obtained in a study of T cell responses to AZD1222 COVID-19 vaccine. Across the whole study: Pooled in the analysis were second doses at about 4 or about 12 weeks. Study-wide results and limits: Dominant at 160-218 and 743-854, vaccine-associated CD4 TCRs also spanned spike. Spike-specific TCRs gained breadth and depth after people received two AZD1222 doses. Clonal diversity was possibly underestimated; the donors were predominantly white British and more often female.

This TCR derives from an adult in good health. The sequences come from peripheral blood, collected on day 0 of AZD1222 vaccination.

CDR3 in amino acids: CASRTGRHEQYF. CDR3 in DNA: TGTGCCAGCAGAACAGGGAGGCACGAGCAGTACTTC. The chain uses TRBV7-8 and TRBJ2-7; tentatively, D is TRBD1 or TRBD2 (6 bases each). V lost 6 bases, J lost 5 bases, and 11 bases lay in between. The V gene's germline CDR1 is SGHVS and CDR2 FQNEAQ. The length of the CDR3 is 12 residues.